This T cell receptor (beta chain) was obtained from a study of T cells in Graves' hyperthyroidism and ophthalmopathy. Per germline, CDR1 SGDLS and CDR2 YYNGEE. Trimming stripped 5 bases from V and 7 bases from J, with 13 bases between. CDR3 size: 13 residues. Using RNA transcripts as the source, TCR beta CDR3 regions were amplified. A set of HTBI primers served as the primers for a first-round RT-PCR of the TCR CDR3. TCRdb re-analysed the multiplex PCR reads in MiXCR, keeping a single row per CDR3 protein. The table includes about 98,000 distinct CDR3 sequences, about 37% detected once. Points from the study as a whole: Expanded thyroid clonotypes (above 0.001) were mostly also found in blood.

As to this clonotype: Its specificity is unknown.

What was sequenced was peripheral blood or thyroid tissue (not recorded which). V usage is TRBV9 and J usage is TRBJ1-5, with D unresolved. This clonotype originated in a woman in her twenties or thirties with Graves' hyperthyroidism. In nucleotides, the CDR3 is TGTGCCAGCAGAGTCGGCGGAGGGCAGCCCCAGCATTTT. Translation gives CASRVGGGQPQHF.